Below, 3 T cell receptor beta chains from the same sample are listed, as sequenced in a study of T cells in Graves' hyperthyroidism and ophthalmopathy. Amplified TCR beta CDR3 regions derived from RNA transcripts. An initial round of RT-PCR targeting the TCR CDR3 relied on the HTBI primer set. TCRdb passed the multiplex PCR reads through MiXCR, listing each CDR3 protein once. The sample records around 690,000 distinct CDR3 sequences, less than 25% being singletons. The material sequenced was blood. These receptor sequences come from a man aged 25 to 40 with Graves' ophthalmopathy.

A few counts support this clonotype. The chain couples TRBV6-2 or TRBV6-3 to TRBJ2-7, with D possibly being TRBD1 (5 bases). Between the trimmed V and J ends, which lost 0 bases and 7 bases, there was a span of 16 bases. Germline CDR1 reads MNHEY; CDR2 reads SVGEGT. CDR3 length equals 15 residues. The CDR3 DNA reads TGTGCCAGCAGTTACTCAGGGGCAGGCCACCGGGAGCAGTACTTC. Translation gives CASSYSGAGHREQYF.

This clonotype was detected only a few times. The genes are TRBV3-1 and TRBJ2-2; D ambiguous. Germline V gives CDR1 LGHDT, CDR2 YNNKEL (reference sequence). Trimming removed 1 base from V and 4 bases from J, with 4 bases in between. The CDR3 consists of 13 residues. The CDR3 DNA follows: TGTGCCAGCAGCCAAGGAATCACCGGGGAGCTGTTTTTT. Translated: CASSQGITGELFF. Supplemented by reference TRBV3-1 and TRBJ2-2, the full variable domain reads DTAVSQTPKYLVTQMGNDKSIKCEQNLGHDTMYWYKQDSKKFLKIMFSYNNKELIINETVPNRFSPKSPDKAHLNLHINSLELGDSAVYFCASSQGITGELFFGEGSRLTVL.

The chain uses TRBV11-2 and TRBJ2-3, with 14 bases identical to TRBD2. This CDR3 comprises 18 residues. J gave up 4 bases and V 6 bases, and 12 bases lay outside the gene matches. The germline CDR1 and CDR2 sequences are SGHAT and FQNNGV. The CDR3 reads CASRGLRLAGGRPDTQYF. As DNA, the CDR3 is TGTGCCAGCAGGGGGCTTCGACTAGCGGGAGGGAGGCCAGATACGCAGTATTTT.